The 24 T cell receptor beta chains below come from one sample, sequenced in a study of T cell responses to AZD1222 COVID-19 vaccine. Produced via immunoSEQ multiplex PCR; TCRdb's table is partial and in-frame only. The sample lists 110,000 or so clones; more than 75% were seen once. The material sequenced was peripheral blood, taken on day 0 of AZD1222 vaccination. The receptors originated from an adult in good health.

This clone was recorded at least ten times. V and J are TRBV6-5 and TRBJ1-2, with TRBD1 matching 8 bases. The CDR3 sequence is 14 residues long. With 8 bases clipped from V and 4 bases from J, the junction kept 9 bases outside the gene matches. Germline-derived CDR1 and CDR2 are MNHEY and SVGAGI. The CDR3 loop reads CASRAVGQGYGYTF. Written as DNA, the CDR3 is TGTGCCAGCCGAGCCGTCGGACAGGGCTATGGCTACACCTTC.

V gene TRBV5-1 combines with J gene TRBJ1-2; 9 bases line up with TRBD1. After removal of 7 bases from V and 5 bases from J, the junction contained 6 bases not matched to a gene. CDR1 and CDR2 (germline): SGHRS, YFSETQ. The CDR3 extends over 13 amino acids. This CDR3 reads CASRTGDSYGYTF. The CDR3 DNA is TGCGCCAGCCGGACAGGGGATAGTTATGGCTACACCTTC.

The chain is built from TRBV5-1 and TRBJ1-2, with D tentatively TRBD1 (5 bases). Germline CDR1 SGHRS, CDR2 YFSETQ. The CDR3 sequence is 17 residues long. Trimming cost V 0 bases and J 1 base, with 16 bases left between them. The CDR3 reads CASSLDGRAQDNYGYTF. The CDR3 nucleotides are TGCGCCAGCAGCTTGGACGGCAGGGCGCAGGATAACTATGGCTACACCTTC.

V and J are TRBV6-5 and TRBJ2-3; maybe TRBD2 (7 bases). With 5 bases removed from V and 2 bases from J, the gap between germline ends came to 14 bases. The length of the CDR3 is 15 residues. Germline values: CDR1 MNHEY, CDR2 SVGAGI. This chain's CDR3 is CASSSTGGLTDTQYF. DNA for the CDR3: TGTGCCAGCAGTAGTACGGGGGGCCTCACAGATACGCAGTATTTT.

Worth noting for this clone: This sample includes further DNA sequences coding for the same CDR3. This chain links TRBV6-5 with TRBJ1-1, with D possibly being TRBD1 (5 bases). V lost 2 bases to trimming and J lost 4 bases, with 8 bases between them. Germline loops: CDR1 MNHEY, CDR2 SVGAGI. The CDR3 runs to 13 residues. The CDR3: CASSYGGGTEAFF. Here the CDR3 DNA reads TGTGCCAGCAGTTACGGGGGTGGCACTGAAGCTTTCTTT.

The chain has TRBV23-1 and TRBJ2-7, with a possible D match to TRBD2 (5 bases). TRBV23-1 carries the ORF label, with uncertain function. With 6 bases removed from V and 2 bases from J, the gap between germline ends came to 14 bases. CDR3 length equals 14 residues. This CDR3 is CASSQGLITYEQYF. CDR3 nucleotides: TGCGCCAGCAGCCAAGGACTTATAACCTACGAGCAGTACTTC.

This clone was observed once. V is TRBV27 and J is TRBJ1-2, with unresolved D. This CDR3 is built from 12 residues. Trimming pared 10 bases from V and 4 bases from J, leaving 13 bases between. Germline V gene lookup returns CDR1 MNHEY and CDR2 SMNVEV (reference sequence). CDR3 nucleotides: TGTGCCACGCTTTCTTTCCTCTATGGCTACACCTTC. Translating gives CATLSFLYGYTF.

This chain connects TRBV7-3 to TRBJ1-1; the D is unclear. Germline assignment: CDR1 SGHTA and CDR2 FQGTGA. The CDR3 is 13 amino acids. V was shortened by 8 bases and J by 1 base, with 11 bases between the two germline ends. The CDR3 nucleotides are TGTGCCAGCCGATATTCCCCGAACACTGAAGCTTTCTTT. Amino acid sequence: CASRYSPNTEAFF.

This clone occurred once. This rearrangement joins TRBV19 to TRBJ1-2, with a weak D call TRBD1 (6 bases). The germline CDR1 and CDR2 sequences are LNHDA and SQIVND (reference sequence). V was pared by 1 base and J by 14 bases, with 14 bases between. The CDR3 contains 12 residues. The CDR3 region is CASSIAGAARTF. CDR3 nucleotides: TGTGCCAGTAGTATAGCGGGGGCAGCGCGGACCTTC.

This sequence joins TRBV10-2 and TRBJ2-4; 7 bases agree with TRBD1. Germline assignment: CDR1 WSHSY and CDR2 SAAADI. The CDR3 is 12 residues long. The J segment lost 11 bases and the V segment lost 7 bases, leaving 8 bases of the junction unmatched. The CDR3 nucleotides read TGCGCCAGCATCGACAGGGAAGGGCTTCAGTACTTC. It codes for CASIDREGLQYF.

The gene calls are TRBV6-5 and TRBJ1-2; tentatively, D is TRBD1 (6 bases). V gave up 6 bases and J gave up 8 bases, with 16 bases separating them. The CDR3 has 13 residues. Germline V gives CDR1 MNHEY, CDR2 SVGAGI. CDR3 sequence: CASSPGALGGYTF. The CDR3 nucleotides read TGTGCCAGCAGCCCGGGGGCGCTGGGGGGCTACACCTTC.

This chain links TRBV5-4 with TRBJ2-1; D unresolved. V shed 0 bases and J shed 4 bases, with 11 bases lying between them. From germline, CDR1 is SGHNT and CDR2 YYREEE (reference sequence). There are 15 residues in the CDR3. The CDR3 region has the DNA TGTGCCAGCAGCTTGGAAGCGTCCCGGTACAATGAGCAGTTCTTC. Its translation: CASSLEASRYNEQFF.

Here the CDR3 reads CASSPSRNEQFF. The CDR3 nucleotides are TGTGCCAGCAGCCCCTCTCGTAATGAGCAGTTCTTC. This sequence joins TRBV7-9 and TRBJ2-1; D is unresolved. CDR3 length: 12 residues. CDR1 is SEHNR and CDR2 is FQNEAQ in the germline V gene (reference sequence). V lost 5 bases and J lost 7, with 9 bases in between.

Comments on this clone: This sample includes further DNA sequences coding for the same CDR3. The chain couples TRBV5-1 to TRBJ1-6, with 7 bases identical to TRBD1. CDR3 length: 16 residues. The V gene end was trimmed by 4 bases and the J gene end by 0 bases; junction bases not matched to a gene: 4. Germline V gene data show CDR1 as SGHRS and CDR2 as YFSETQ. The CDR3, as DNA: TGCGCCAGCAGCCTACAGGGGAGCTCCTATAATTCACCCCTCCACTTT. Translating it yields CASSLQGSSYNSPLHF.

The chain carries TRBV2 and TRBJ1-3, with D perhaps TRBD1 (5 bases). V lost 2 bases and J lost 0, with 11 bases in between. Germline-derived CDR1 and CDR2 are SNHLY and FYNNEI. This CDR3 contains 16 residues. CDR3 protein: CASSEYQGTSGNTIYF. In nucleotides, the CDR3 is TGTGCCAGCAGTGAATATCAGGGAACCTCTGGAAACACCATATATTTT.

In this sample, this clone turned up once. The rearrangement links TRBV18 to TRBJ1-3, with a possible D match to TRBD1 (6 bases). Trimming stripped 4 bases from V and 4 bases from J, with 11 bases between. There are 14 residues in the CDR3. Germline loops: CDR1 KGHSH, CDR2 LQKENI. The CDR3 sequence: CASSLSGTGNTIYF. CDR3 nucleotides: TGTGCCAGCTCACTTTCCGGGACAGGAAACACCATATATTTT.

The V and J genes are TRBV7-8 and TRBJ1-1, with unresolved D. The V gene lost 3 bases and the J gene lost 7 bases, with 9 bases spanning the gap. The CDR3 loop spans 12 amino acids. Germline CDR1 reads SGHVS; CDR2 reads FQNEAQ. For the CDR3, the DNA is TGTGCCAGCAGCTTCCCAGTCGGTGAAGCTTTCTTT. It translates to CASSFPVGEAFF.

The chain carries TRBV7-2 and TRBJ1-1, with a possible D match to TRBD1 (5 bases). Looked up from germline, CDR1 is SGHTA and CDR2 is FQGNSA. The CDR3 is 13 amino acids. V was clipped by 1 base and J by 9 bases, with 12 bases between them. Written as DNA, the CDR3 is TGTGCCAGCAGCTTAGATGGGACCGCCCAAGCTTTCTTT. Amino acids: CASSLDGTAQAFF.

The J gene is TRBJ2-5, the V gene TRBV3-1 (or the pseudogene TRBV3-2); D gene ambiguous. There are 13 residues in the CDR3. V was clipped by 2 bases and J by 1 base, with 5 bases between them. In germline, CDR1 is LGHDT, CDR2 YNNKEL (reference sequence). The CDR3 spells CASSQQFQETQYF. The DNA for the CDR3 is TGTGCCAGCAGCCAACAATTCCAAGAGACCCAGTACTTC.

The CDR3 loop is CASTLGEGPHSYEQYF. The CDR3 DNA is TGTGCCAGCACCCTGGGGGAGGGTCCGCACTCCTACGAGCAGTACTTC. This rearrangement joins TRBV2 to TRBJ2-7; 7 bases align to TRBD2. CDR3 length: 16 amino acids. V was pared by 7 bases and J by 0 bases, with 12 bases of the junction left unmatched. Germline CDR1 and CDR2: SNHLY and FYNNEI.

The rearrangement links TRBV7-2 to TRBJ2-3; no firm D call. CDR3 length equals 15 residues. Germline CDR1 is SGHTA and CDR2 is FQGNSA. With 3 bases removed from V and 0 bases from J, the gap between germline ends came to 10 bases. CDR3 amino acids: CASSFTALSTDTQYF. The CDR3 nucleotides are TGTGCCAGCAGCTTCACAGCTCTTAGCACAGATACGCAGTATTTT.

CDR3 residues: CASSLGTGNSRGYGYTF. The CDR3 DNA reads TGTGCCAGCAGCTTAGGGACAGGGAACTCTCGGGGGTATGGCTACACCTTC. The chain has TRBV7-8 and TRBJ1-2; 8 bases line up with TRBD1. The V and J ends lost 1 base and 5 bases, in that order; junction bases with no gene match: 12. Germline V gives CDR1 SGHVS, CDR2 FQNEAQ. CDR3 length equals 17 residues.

CDR3 region: CASSYSAAQSYGYTF. CDR3 DNA: TGTGCCAGCAGTTACTCGGCGGCCCAGAGCTATGGCTACACCTTC. The V call is TRBV6-5, the J call TRBJ1-2, with D unresolved. This CDR3 is 15 amino acids long. V dropped 0 bases and J dropped 4 bases, with 12 bases sitting between them. Germline V gene data show CDR1 as MNHEY and CDR2 as SVGAGI.

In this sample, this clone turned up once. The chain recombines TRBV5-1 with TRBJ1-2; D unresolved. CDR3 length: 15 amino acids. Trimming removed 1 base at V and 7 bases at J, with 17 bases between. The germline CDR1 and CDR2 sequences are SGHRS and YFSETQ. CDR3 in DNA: TGCGCCAGCAGCTTGCCGGGCGGGAGCTGGGGTGGCTACACCTTC. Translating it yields CASSLPGGSWGGYTF.